Each of the 25 T cell receptor beta chains below was sequenced from the same sample in a study of T cell changes during pregnancy in multiple sclerosis. Sequencing was performed with immunoSEQ multiplex PCR; in TCRdb, only in-frame clones are kept and a portion is missing. The sample has roughly 72,000 clones; roughly nine tenths are singletons. The source was peripheral blood, collected in the first trimester of pregnancy. These receptors originate from a female donor in good health, enrolled as a control in a pregnancy study.

In this sample, this clone turned up a few times. The chain uses TRBV10-1 and TRBJ1-1; D perhaps matches TRBD1 (6 bases). Germline values: CDR1 WNHNN, CDR2 SYGVQD (reference sequence). The V end lost 3 bases, the J end lost 5 bases, and 13 bases lay between the germline ends. The CDR3 covers 14 residues. The CDR3: CASSEYREGTEAFF. The CDR3 coding sequence is TGCGCCAGCAGTGAATACAGGGAAGGGACTGAAGCTTTCTTT.

The chain is built from TRBV9 and TRBJ2-7, with TRBD1 matching over 11 bases. Germline loops: CDR1 SGDLS, CDR2 YYNGEE. V lost 3 bases, J lost 6 bases, and 2 bases stayed unmatched. This CDR3 spans 13 amino acids. CDR3 nucleotides: TGTGCCAGCAGCGAGGGGACAGGGGGCGAGCAGTACTTC. This encodes CASSEGTGGEQYF.

The genes are TRBV4-1 and TRBJ2-1; TRBD2 agrees at 13 bases. The CDR3 contains 16 residues. Germline CDR1 reads MGHRA; CDR2 reads YSYEKL. J gave up 5 bases and V 4 bases, and 5 bases lay outside the gene matches. The CDR3 region has the DNA TGCGCCAGCAGCCCTCGGACTAGCGGGAGCAACAATGAGCAGTTCTTC. This translates into CASSPRTSGSNNEQFF.

The rearrangement joins TRBV6-4 to TRBJ2-3; 9 positions agree with TRBD2. Germline assignment: CDR1 MRHNA and CDR2 SNTAGT. The CDR3 is 14 residues long. V shed 3 bases and J 4 bases; nucleotides not matched to a gene: 2. This CDR3 is CASSERGGPDTQYF. CDR3 in DNA: TGTGCCAGCAGTGAGCGGGGGGGCCCAGATACGCAGTATTTT.

The CDR3 DNA sequence: TGTGCCAGCAGGCCTGGGACAGCCTATGGCTACACCTTC. It codes for CASRPGTAYGYTF. V is TRBV7-9 and J is TRBJ1-2; TRBD1 matches 7 bases. Germline V gene data show CDR1 as SEHNR and CDR2 as FQNEAQ (reference sequence). Trimming at V came to 6 bases and at J to 4 bases, leaving 5 bases not matched to a gene. This CDR3 is built from 13 residues.

This chain joins TRBV27 and TRBJ2-7; D possibly corresponds to TRBD2 (6 bases). V lost 6 bases and J lost 3, with 24 bases in between. Germline values: CDR1 MNHEY, CDR2 SMNVEV (reference sequence). This CDR3 is built from 17 residues. This CDR3 reads CASRLEPGATTIYEQYF. The CDR3 nucleotides read TGTGCCAGCAGACTAGAGCCGGGAGCCACAACAATCTACGAGCAGTACTTC.

The chain's CDR3 is CASSYSGASGYTF. The CDR3 coding sequence is TGTGCCAGCAGTTACTCGGGCGCCTCTGGCTACACCTTC. The chain is built from TRBV6-5 and TRBJ1-2; D is unresolved. V was clipped by 0 bases and J by 7 bases, with 9 bases between them. The CDR3 has 13 residues. CDR1 is MNHEY, CDR2 SVGAGI, per germline.

The chain recombines TRBV6-5 with TRBJ1-3; D remains ambiguous. Trimming stripped 8 bases from V and 4 bases from J, with 3 bases between. The CDR3 is 10 amino acids. Germline V gives CDR1 MNHEY, CDR2 SVGAGI. CDR3 residues: CASRGNTIYF. As DNA, the CDR3 is TGTGCCAGCCGGGGAAACACCATATATTTT.

The CDR3 sequence is CASSLSGQGVGQPQHF. The CDR3 DNA is TGTGCCAGCAGTTTATCTGGACAGGGTGTCGGGCAGCCCCAGCATTTT. V gene TRBV27 combines with J gene TRBJ1-5; the match to TRBD1 covers 8 bases. The CDR3 is 16 residues long. V shed 0 bases, J shed 7 bases, and the junction held 8 bases outside the gene matches. Germline CDR1 is MNHEY and CDR2 is SMNVEV (reference sequence).

The chain has TRBV7-6 and TRBJ2-1, with a weak D call TRBD2 (5 bases). V was clipped by 2 bases and J by 0 bases, with 8 bases between them. Germline CDR1 is SGHVS and CDR2 is FNYEAQ. CDR3 length: 15 residues. The CDR3 DNA reads TGTGCCAGCAGCTTAACTAGTAGCTCCTACAATGAGCAGTTCTTC. It specifies CASSLTSSSYNEQFF.

The chain carries TRBV29-1 and TRBJ2-3, with D unresolved. The CDR3 totals 12 residues. Trimming left V 2 bases short and J 6 bases short, with 9 bases between. Germline V gene sequence: CDR1 SQVTM, CDR2 ANQGSEA. The DNA for the CDR3 is TGCAGCGTTGAACCGATTAGCGATACGCAGTATTTT. It codes for CSVEPISDTQYF.

Written as DNA, the CDR3 is TGTGCCAGCTCACCAGAGAATCAGCCCCAGCATTTT. This sequence encodes CASSPENQPQHF. The J gene is TRBJ1-5, the V gene TRBV18; D unresolved. This CDR3 comprises 12 residues. V gave up 2 bases and J gave up 4 bases, with 3 bases separating them. Germline V gives CDR1 KGHSH, CDR2 LQKENI.

The chain links TRBV6-1 to TRBJ1-2; tentative D call: TRBD1 (5 bases). This CDR3 has 18 amino acids. CDR1 MNHNS and CDR2 SASEGT come from the germline V gene. V shed 4 bases and J shed 6 bases, with 27 bases lying between them. CDR3 in amino acids: CASSAGRALLRGWDGYTF. In DNA, the CDR3 is TGTGCCAGCAGTGCTGGACGGGCCCTTCTTAGGGGCTGGGATGGCTACACCTTC.

The gene calls are TRBV6-5 and TRBJ2-3; 9 nucleotides agree with TRBD2. Per the germline V gene, CDR1 is MNHEY and CDR2 is SVGAGI. This CDR3 has 16 residues. V trimming: 2 bases; J trimming: 3 bases; junction bases outside the gene matches: 6. The CDR3 protein is CASSYLASGTTDTQYF. The CDR3 DNA sequence: TGTGCCAGCAGTTACCTGGCTAGCGGGACGACAGATACGCAGTATTTT.

V usage is TRBV4-3 and J usage is TRBJ2-6; tentative D call: TRBD2 (6 bases). The CDR3 consists of 19 residues. CDR1 and CDR2 from the germline V gene are LGHNA and YSLEER. Deletions cut 0 bases from V and 0 bases from J, with 15 bases between. CDR3 bases: TGCGCCAGCAGCCAAGATTTGGCGGGACGGTACTCTGGGGCCAACGTCCTGACTTTC. It yields the protein CASSQDLAGRYSGANVLTF.

The chain uses TRBV6-7 and TRBJ1-5; 7 nucleotides agree with TRBD1. TRBV6-7 is an open reading frame, and its role is uncertain. The CDR3 is 14 residues long. Germline trimming cut 5 bases from V and 6 bases from J; bases unmatched to any gene: 7. This CDR3 reads CASSPHRGSQPQHF. The CDR3 DNA sequence: TGTGCCAGCAGTCCTCACAGGGGAAGTCAGCCCCAGCATTTT.

This chain uses TRBV19 with TRBJ2-7; TRBD2 is a possible D gene (6 bases). Germline V lookup: CDR1 LNHDA, CDR2 SQIVND (reference sequence). CDR3 size: 15 residues. Trimming cost V 1 base and J 6 bases, with 16 bases left between them. The CDR3 loop is CASSIVGGNGIEQYF. The DNA for the CDR3 is TGTGCCAGTAGTATAGTTGGAGGGAATGGGATCGAGCAGTACTTC.

The gene calls are TRBV11-3 and TRBJ1-5; 8 bases fit TRBD1. This CDR3 is 16 amino acids long. The germline gives CDR1 SGHNT, CDR2 YENEEA. Trimming cost V 0 bases and J 7 bases; bases outside gene matches: 8. The CDR3 coding sequence is TGTGCCAGCAGCTTAGAAGGCGCCAGGGGGCCCCAGCCCCAGCATTTT. It encodes CASSLEGARGPQPQHF.

This chain links TRBV19 with TRBJ2-1, with D possibly being TRBD1 (6 bases). CDR3 length: 15 residues. Trimming stripped 7 bases from V and 1 base from J, with 14 bases between. Germline assignment: CDR1 LNHDA and CDR2 SQIVND (reference sequence). The CDR3 nucleotides are TGTGCCAGTACCGCCGGGGACACTTCCTACAATGAGCAGTTCTTC. Translated, it gives CASTAGDTSYNEQFF.

The chain joins TRBV27 to TRBJ1-5; no firm D call. Germline CDR1 is MNHEY and CDR2 is SMNVEV (reference sequence). V was shortened by 4 bases and J by 2 bases, with 9 bases between the two germline ends. This CDR3 has 14 amino acids. The DNA for the CDR3 is TGTGCCAGCAGTTCCGAGCCCGGCAATCAGCCCCAGCATTTT. Its translation is CASSSEPGNQPQHF.

This clone has only one observation. The chain has TRBV4-1 and TRBJ1-4, with D possibly TRBD1 on 5 matching bases. V lost 3 bases and J lost 8, with 19 bases in between. There are 16 residues in the CDR3. CDR1 MGHRA and CDR2 YSYEKL come from the germline V gene. CDR3 coding DNA: TGCGCCAGCAGCCAGAGCGTGGGCAGGGAACGAGAAAAACTGTTTTTT. Encoded protein: CASSQSVGREREKLFF.

This chain links TRBV9 with TRBJ2-1, with 10 bases that match TRBD2. CDR1 and CDR2 from the germline V gene are SGDLS and YYNGEE. The CDR3 runs to 20 residues. V was pared by 4 bases and J by 0 bases, with 16 bases of the junction left unmatched. The CDR3 sequence: CASSPGGGRAGGFSYNEQFF. CDR3 bases: TGTGCCAGCAGCCCAGGGGGGGGGCGAGCGGGAGGGTTCTCCTACAATGAGCAGTTCTTC.

The chain recombines TRBV6-4 with TRBJ2-1, with 12 bases identical to TRBD1. Germline CDR1 reads MRHNA; CDR2 reads SNTAGT. Germline trimming cut 2 bases from V and 10 bases from J; bases unmatched to any gene: 3. The CDR3 is 14 amino acids. For the CDR3, the DNA is TGTGCCAGCAGTGACGGGACAGGGGGCAGAGAGCAGTTCTTC. This codes for CASSDGTGGREQFF.

The V call is TRBV16, the J call TRBJ1-5, with a weak D call TRBD1 (6 bases). The germline V gene encodes CDR1 KGHSY and CDR2 FQNENV. The ends were cut back, 2 bases at V and 6 bases at J, with 11 bases in the middle. This CDR3 is built from 14 residues. CDR3 in DNA: TGTGCCAGCAGCCAAGGGCAGGGGTTTCAGCCCCAGCATTTT. Protein: CASSQGQGFQPQHF.

The chain is built from TRBV4-3 and TRBJ2-1; the D gene is possibly TRBD2 (5 bases). CDR1 and CDR2 (germline): LGHNA, YSLEER. CDR3 length: 19 residues. V was clipped by 0 bases and J by 5 bases, with 23 bases between them. CDR3 residues: CASSQEWVTRTPRDNEQFF. CDR3 DNA sequence: TGCGCCAGCAGCCAAGAGTGGGTCACGAGGACTCCCCGGGACAATGAGCAGTTCTTC.